Presented here are 17 T cell receptor beta chains from one specimen sequenced in a study of blood T cell repertoires in COVID-19. Assay: immunoSEQ multiplex PCR; the TCRdb copy retains only in-frame clones and omits some. The sample includes more than 90,000 clones, approximately 80% of them seen just once. The sequenced sample consisted of peripheral blood. These receptors were obtained from a man in his sixties with acute or convalescent COVID-19.

CDR3 residues: CASSPTGDGNTIYF. The DNA of the CDR3 is TGTGCCAGCAGCCCGACAGGGGACGGAAACACCATATATTTT. V gene TRBV6-2 or TRBV6-3 combines with J gene TRBJ1-3; 8 positions match TRBD1. J lost 4 bases, V lost 6 bases, and 5 bases had no gene match. Germline lookup yields CDR1 MNHEY and CDR2 SVGEGT. The CDR3 is 14 amino acids.

A single count supports this clone. The CDR3 DNA sequence: TGTGCCACCAGTGATTTCGACAGGGGAAGCACAGATACGCAGTATTTT. Translation: CATSDFDRGSTDTQYF. J is TRBJ2-3 and V is TRBV24-1; 8 bases map to TRBD1. This CDR3 contains 16 residues. V lost 1 base and J lost 0; bases outside the gene matches: 2. CDR1 and CDR2 from the germline V gene are KGHDR and SFDVKD.

The V gene is TRBV19, the J gene TRBJ1-1, with a weak D call TRBD1 (6 bases). V was pared by 8 bases and J by 2 bases, with 21 bases between. The CDR3 has 16 amino acids. CDR1 and CDR2 from the germline V gene are LNHDA and SQIVND (reference sequence). CDR3 in amino acids: CASRAYQEDRNTEAFF. The CDR3 DNA reads as TGTGCCAGTCGAGCTTACCAGGAGGACAGAAACACTGAAGCTTTCTTT.

The chain links TRBV28 to TRBJ1-1, with D hard to call. Trimming removed 4 bases from V and 4 bases from J, with 10 bases in between. Germline loops: CDR1 MDHEN, CDR2 SYDVKM. This CDR3 is built from 13 residues. Here the CDR3 DNA reads TGTGCCAGCAGTTCGGCGGCTCTCACTGAAGCTTTCTTT. It translates to CASSSAALTEAFF.

The chain recombines TRBV10-3 with TRBJ1-4, with a possible D match to TRBD1 (6 bases). V was clipped by 3 bases and J by 8 bases, with 13 bases between them. The CDR3 extends over 14 amino acids. Germline values: CDR1 ENHRY, CDR2 SYGVKD. This CDR3 is CAISEQGLVEKLFF. The CDR3 DNA reads TGTGCCATCAGTGAACAGGGCCTGGTGGAAAAACTGTTTTTT.

This chain connects TRBV11-2 to TRBJ2-7; possible D gene TRBD2, 6 bases. The CDR3 has 16 amino acids. Trimming stripped 5 bases from V and 2 bases from J, with 19 bases between. CDR1 SGHAT and CDR2 FQNNGV come from the germline V gene. The CDR3 region is CASSPQPQGGTYEQYF. The CDR3, as DNA: TGTGCCAGCAGCCCCCAACCCCAGGGAGGCACCTACGAGCAGTACTTC. Variable domain in full (rest from reference TRBV11-2 and TRBJ2-7): EAGVAQSPRYKIIEKRQSVAFWCNPISGHATLYWYQQILGQGPKLLIQFQNNGVVDDSQLPKDRFSAERLKGVDSTLKIQPAKLEDSAVYLCASSPQPQGGTYEQYFGPGTRLTVT.

This clone was seen a few times. The chain employs TRBV6-6 and TRBJ1-2; D gene uncertain. The CDR3 is made up of 11 amino acids. Per the germline V gene, CDR1 is MNHNY and CDR2 is SVGAGI (reference sequence). V lost 7 bases and J 4 bases, leaving 7 bases between the germline ends. CDR3 coding DNA: TGTGCCAGCACCCAATCCTATGGCTACACCTTC. This encodes CASTQSYGYTF.

This chain links TRBV6-5 with TRBJ2-1; the D gene is possibly TRBD1 (5 bases). The V and J ends lost 5 bases and 4 bases respectively, with 15 bases between them. Germline V gives CDR1 MNHEY, CDR2 SVGAGI. The CDR3 totals 15 residues. The CDR3 loop reads CASSPWSGAYNEQFF. CDR3 nucleotide sequence: TGTGCCAGCAGTCCCTGGAGTGGGGCTTACAATGAGCAGTTCTTC.

The count of this clone is one. V gene TRBV3-1 (or the pseudogene TRBV3-2) combines with J gene TRBJ2-3, with 16 bases that match TRBD2. The V gene's germline CDR1 is LGHDT and CDR2 YNNKEL (reference sequence). The CDR3 has 18 residues. The J segment lost 3 bases and the V segment lost 4 bases, leaving 7 bases of the junction unmatched. CDR3 sequence: CASSLTGTSGGATDTQYF. In DNA form, the CDR3 reads TGTGCCAGCAGCCTAACCGGGACTAGCGGGGGGGCAACAGATACGCAGTATTTT.

This clone occurred once. The chain uses TRBV3-1 (or the pseudogene TRBV3-2) and TRBJ2-1; 9 bases are a match to TRBD2. With 3 bases clipped from V and 9 bases from J, the junction kept 12 bases outside the gene matches. CDR1 and CDR2 from the germline V gene are LGHDT and YNNKEL (reference sequence). The CDR3 runs 16 residues. The CDR3 DNA reads as TGTGCCAGCAGCCACAGCGATGCGGGGGGGCTTGGTGAGCAGTTCTTC. This encodes CASSHSDAGGLGEQFF.

This rearrangement joins TRBV6-5 to TRBJ1-5; the D is unclear. The ends were cut back, 6 bases at V and 3 bases at J, with 12 bases in the middle. This CDR3 region has 14 residues. The germline CDR1 and CDR2 sequences are MNHEY and SVGAGI. The CDR3 spells CASRLAGPNQPQHF. Written as DNA, the CDR3 is TGTGCCAGCAGGTTGGCAGGCCCCAATCAGCCCCAGCATTTT.

This clone was counted once. This rearrangement joins TRBV6-5 to TRBJ2-1; no definite D call. With 2 bases removed from V and 0 bases from J, the gap between germline ends came to 5 bases. This CDR3 spans 14 amino acids. CDR1 MNHEY and CDR2 SVGAGI come from the germline V gene. The CDR3 DNA sequence: TGTGCCAGCAGTTACGGAGTCTCCTACAATGAGCAGTTCTTC. It codes for CASSYGVSYNEQFF.

The J gene is TRBJ1-2, the V gene TRBV27, with D hard to call. Trimming stripped 4 bases from V and 3 bases from J, with 9 bases between. Germline-derived CDR1 and CDR2 are MNHEY and SMNVEV (reference sequence). The CDR3 is made up of 13 amino acids. The CDR3 reads CASSSTDYYGYTF. The CDR3 DNA reads TGTGCCAGCAGTTCTACAGATTACTATGGCTACACCTTC.

V gene TRBV10-2 combines with J gene TRBJ2-7, with D possibly matching TRBD1 (6 bases). Germline CDR1 is WSHSY and CDR2 is SAAADI. This CDR3 region has 15 residues. V was clipped by 5 bases and J by 5 bases, with 19 bases between them. Written as DNA, the CDR3 is TGCGCCAGCAGTCCGGATGGGGGCTTTAGTGACGAGCAGTACTTC. This translates into CASSPDGGFSDEQYF.

This clone occurred once. J is TRBJ1-4 and V is TRBV6-5; TRBD1 aligns across 7 bases. This CDR3 spans 14 amino acids. Germline CDR1 is MNHEY and CDR2 is SVGAGI. The V and J ends lost 2 bases and 7 bases, in that order; junction bases with no gene match: 4. CDR3: CASSYRGRGEKLFF. In nucleotides, the CDR3 is TGTGCCAGCAGTTACAGGGGGCGCGGTGAAAAACTGTTTTTT.

The V call is TRBV19, the J call TRBJ1-2, with no clear D. The germline V gene has CDR1 LNHDA and CDR2 SQIVND (reference sequence). The V gene lost 6 bases and the J gene lost 1 base, with 21 bases spanning the gap. This CDR3 region has 17 residues. The CDR3 region is CASSPAGSFSFNYGYTF. CDR3 DNA: TGTGCCAGTAGCCCTGCGGGGAGTTTCAGTTTTAACTATGGCTACACCTTC.

As for this clone: In the same sample, other DNA sequences code for this CDR3. The CDR3 loop reads CASSLAGADTQYF. The DNA for the CDR3 is TGTGCCAGCAGCTTGGCCGGGGCAGATACGCAGTATTTT. This chain joins TRBV5-6 and TRBJ2-3; tentative D call: TRBD2 (5 bases). The germline V and J ends were trimmed by 0 bases and 4 bases, with 6 bases remaining between them. The germline V gene encodes CDR1 SGHDT and CDR2 YYEEEE. The CDR3 is 13 residues long.